A single TCR beta chain is shown here with its context. CDR3 length: 13 amino acids. With 3 bases removed from V and 7 bases from J, the gap between germline ends came to 12 bases. Assay used: immunoSEQ multiplex PCR; TCRdb lists only in-frame clones, some missing. This sample has fewer than 85,000 clones, with about 88% found just once. The sample is drawn from a study of T cell responses to AZD1222 COVID-19 vaccine. This chain joins TRBV12-3 or TRBV12-4 and TRBJ1-2; tentative D call: TRBD1 (5 bases). The source is an adult who received the MenACWY meningococcal vaccine as a control. Sequencing was performed on peripheral blood, taken 28 days after the second dose of the MenACWY control vaccine. The CDR3 is CASSFQGSVGYTF. In DNA form, the CDR3 reads TGTGCCAGCAGTTTCCAGGGATCAGTTGGCTACACCTTC.